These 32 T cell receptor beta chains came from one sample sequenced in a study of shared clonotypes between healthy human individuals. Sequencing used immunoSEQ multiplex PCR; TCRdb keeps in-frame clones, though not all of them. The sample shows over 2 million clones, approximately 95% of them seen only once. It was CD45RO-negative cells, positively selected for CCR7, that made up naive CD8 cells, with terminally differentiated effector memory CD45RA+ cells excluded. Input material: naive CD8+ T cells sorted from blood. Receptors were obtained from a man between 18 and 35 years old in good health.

The CDR3 DNA follows: TGCGCCAGCAGTGAGGGGTACGAGGGATCCTACGAGCAGTACTTC. Amino acids: CASSEGYEGSYEQYF. V gene TRBV10-1 combines with J gene TRBJ2-7; D is perhaps TRBD2 (5 bases). This CDR3 comprises 15 residues. CDR1 is WNHNN, CDR2 SYGVQD, per germline (reference sequence). V was pared by 2 bases and J by 1 base, with 12 bases between.

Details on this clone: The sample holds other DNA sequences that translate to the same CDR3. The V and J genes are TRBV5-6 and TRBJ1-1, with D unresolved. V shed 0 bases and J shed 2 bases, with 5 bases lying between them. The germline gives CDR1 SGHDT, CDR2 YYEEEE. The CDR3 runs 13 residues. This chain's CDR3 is CASSLEENTEAFF. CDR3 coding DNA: TGTGCCAGCAGCTTGGAAGAAAACACTGAAGCTTTCTTT.

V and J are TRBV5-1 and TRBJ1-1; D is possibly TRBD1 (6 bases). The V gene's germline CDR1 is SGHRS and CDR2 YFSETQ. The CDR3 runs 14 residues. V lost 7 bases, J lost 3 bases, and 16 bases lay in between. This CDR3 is CASGTTGSDTEAFF. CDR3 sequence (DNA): TGCGCCAGCGGGACCACAGGGTCGGACACTGAAGCTTTCTTT.

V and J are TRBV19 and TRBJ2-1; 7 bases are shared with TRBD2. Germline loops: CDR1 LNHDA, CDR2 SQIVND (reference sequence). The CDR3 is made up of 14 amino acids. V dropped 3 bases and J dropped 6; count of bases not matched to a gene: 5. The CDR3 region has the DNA TGTGCCAGTAGTATGGTGGGAGGGCTCAATGAGCAGTTCTTC. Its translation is CASSMVGGLNEQFF.

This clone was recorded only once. CDR3 sequence (DNA): TGTGCCAGCAGCTTAGCGCTTGTCCAGGGCACTGAAGCTTTCTTT. It translates to CASSLALVQGTEAFF. The V gene is TRBV7-9, the J gene TRBJ1-1; TRBD1 might be the D (5 bases). The length of the CDR3 is 15 residues. CDR1 is SEHNR, CDR2 FQNEAQ, per germline (reference sequence). Trimming removed 0 bases at V and 4 bases at J, with 12 bases between.

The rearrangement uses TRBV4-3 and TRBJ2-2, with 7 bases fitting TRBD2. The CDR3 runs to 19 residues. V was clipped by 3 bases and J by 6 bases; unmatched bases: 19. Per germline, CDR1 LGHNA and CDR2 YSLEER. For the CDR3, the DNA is TGCGCCAGCAGCCATACAACAGAGACGGGCGGGAGTGGCGCCGGGGAGCTGTTTTTT. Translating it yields CASSHTTETGGSGAGELFF.

The CDR3 DNA is TGTGCCAGCAGTGAAGTGGGGAACCCGGAGTGGGAGCAGTACTTC. It codes for CASSEVGNPEWEQYF. The chain is built from TRBV2 and TRBJ2-7; D unresolved. Germline V lookup: CDR1 SNHLY, CDR2 FYNNEI. V gave up 1 base and J gave up 7 bases, with 17 bases separating them. The CDR3 runs 15 residues.

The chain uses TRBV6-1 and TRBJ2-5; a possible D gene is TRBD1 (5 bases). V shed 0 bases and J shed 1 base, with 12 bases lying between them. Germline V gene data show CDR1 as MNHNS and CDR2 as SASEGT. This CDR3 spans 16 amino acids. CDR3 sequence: CASSEASRAPQETQYF. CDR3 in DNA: TGTGCCAGCAGTGAAGCGAGCAGGGCCCCCCAAGAGACCCAGTACTTC.

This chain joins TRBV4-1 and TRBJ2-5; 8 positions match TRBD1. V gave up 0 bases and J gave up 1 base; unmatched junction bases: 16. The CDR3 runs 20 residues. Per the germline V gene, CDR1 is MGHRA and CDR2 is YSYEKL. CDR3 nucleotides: TGCGCCAGCAGCCAAGAGGCTCCGGGGACAGGCACTATAGTCCAAGAGACCCAGTACTTC. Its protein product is CASSQEAPGTGTIVQETQYF.

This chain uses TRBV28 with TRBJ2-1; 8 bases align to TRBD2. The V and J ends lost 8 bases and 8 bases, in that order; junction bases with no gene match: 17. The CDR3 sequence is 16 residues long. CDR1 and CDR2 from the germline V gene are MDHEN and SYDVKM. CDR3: CASSTGLGGGWDEQFF. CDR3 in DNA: TGTGCCAGCTCTACGGGTCTCGGGGGGGGCTGGGATGAGCAGTTCTTC.

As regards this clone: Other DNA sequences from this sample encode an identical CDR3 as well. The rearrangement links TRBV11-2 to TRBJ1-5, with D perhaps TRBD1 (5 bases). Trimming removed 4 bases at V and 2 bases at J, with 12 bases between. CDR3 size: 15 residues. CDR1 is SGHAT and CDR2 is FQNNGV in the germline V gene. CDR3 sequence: CASSYGTGGNQPQHF. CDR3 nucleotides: TGTGCCAGCAGCTACGGGACCGGGGGCAATCAGCCCCAGCATTTT.

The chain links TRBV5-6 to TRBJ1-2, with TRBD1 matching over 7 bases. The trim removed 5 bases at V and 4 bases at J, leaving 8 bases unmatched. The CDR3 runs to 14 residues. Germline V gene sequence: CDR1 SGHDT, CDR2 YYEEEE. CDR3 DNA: TGTGCCAGCAGGTTATCAGGGGGACTCTATGGCTACACCTTC. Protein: CASRLSGGLYGYTF.

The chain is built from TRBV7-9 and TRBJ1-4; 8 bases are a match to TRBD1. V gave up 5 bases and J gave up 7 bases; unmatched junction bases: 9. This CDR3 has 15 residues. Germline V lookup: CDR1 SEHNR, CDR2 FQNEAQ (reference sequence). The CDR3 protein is CASSAPGTGAEKLFF. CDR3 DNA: TGTGCCAGCAGCGCGCCCGGGACAGGAGCTGAAAAACTGTTTTTT.

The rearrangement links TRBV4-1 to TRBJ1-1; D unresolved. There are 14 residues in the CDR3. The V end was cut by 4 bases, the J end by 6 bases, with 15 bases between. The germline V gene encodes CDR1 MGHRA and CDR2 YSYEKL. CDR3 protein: CASSPDPGRAEAFF. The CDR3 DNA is TGCGCCAGCAGCCCCGATCCTGGGCGAGCTGAAGCTTTCTTT.

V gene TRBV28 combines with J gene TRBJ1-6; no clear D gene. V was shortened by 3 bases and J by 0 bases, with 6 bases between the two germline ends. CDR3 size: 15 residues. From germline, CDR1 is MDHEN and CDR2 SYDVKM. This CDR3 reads CASSFQSSYNSPLHF. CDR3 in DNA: TGTGCCAGCAGTTTTCAGAGCTCCTATAATTCACCCCTCCACTTT.

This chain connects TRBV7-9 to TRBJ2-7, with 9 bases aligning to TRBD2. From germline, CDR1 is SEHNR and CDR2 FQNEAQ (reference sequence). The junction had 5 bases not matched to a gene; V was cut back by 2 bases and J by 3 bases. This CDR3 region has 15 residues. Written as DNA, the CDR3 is TGTGCCAGCAGCTTAATCAGCGGGGGGTTCTACGAGCAGTACTTC. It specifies CASSLISGGFYEQYF.

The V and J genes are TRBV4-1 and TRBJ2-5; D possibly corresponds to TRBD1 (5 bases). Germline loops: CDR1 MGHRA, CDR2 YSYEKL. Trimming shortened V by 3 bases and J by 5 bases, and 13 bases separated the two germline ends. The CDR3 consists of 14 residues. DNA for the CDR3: TGCGCCAGCAGCCAGATGGGGCTTTCGGAGACCCAGTACTTC. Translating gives CASSQMGLSETQYF.

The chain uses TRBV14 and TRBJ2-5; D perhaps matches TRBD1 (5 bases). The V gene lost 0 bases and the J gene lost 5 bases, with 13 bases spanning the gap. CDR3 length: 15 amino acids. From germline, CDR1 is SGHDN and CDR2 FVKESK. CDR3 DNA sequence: TGTGCCAGCAGCCAAGATCAGGGAAGGATCGAGACCCAGTACTTC. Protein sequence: CASSQDQGRIETQYF. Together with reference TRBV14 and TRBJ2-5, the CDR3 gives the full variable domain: EAGVTQFPSHSVIEKGQTVTLRCDPISGHDNLYWYRRVMGKEIKFLLHFVKESKQDESGMPNNRFLAERTGGTYSTLKVQPAELEDSGVYFCASSQDQGRIETQYFGPGTRLLVL.

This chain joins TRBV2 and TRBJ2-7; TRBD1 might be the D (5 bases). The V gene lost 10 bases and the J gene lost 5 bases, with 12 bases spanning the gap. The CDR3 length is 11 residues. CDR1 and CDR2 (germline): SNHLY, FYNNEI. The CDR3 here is CATQGSDEQYF. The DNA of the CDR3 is TGTGCCACTCAGGGTTCCGACGAGCAGTACTTC. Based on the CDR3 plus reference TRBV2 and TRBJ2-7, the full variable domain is EPEVTQTPSHQVTQMGQEVILRCVPISNHLYFYWYRQILGQKVEFLVSFYNNEISEKSEIFDDQFSVERPDGSNFTLKIRSTKLEDSAMYFCATQGSDEQYFGPGTRLTVT.

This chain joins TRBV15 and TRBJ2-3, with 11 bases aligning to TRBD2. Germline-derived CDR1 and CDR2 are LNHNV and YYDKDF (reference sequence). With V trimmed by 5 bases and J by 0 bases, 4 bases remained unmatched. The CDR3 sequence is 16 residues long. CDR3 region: CATSEGLAVSTDTQYF. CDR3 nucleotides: TGTGCCACCAGCGAGGGACTAGCGGTTAGCACAGATACGCAGTATTTT.

CDR3 in DNA: TGTGCCAGCAGCGACTTAGCGGGAGGGGACAATGAGCAGTTCTTC. Amino acid sequence: CASSDLAGGDNEQFF. The gene calls are TRBV11-2 and TRBJ2-1; 11 nucleotides align to TRBD2. With 5 bases clipped from V and 5 bases from J, the junction kept 5 bases outside the gene matches. The CDR3 extends over 15 amino acids. Germline assignment: CDR1 SGHAT and CDR2 FQNNGV.

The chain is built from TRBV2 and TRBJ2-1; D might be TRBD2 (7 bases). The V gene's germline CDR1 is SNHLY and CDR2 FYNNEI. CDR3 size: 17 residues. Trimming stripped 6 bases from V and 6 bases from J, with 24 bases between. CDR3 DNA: TGTGCCAGCAGCCTCACGGCGGCGGGAGAAGGGGGCAATGAGCAGTTCTTC. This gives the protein CASSLTAAGEGGNEQFF.

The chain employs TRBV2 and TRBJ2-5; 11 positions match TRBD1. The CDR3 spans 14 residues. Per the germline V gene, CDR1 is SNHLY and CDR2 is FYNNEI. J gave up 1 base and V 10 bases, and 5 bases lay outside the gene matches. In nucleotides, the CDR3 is TGTGCCACTCCGGACAGGGGGCCCCAAGAGACCCAGTACTTC. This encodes CATPDRGPQETQYF.

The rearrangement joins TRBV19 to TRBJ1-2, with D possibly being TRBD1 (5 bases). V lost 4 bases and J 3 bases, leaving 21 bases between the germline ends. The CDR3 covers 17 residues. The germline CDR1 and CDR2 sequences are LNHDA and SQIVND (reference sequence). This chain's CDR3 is CASSTPRGPTTDYGYTF. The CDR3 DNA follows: TGTGCCAGTAGTACCCCGCGGGGCCCCACGACGGACTATGGCTACACCTTC.

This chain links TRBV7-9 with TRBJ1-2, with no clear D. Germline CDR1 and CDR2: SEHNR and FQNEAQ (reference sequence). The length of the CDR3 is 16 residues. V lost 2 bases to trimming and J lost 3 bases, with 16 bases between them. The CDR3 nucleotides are TGTGCCAGCAGCTTACAGGAGGGCAATTCTTACTATGGCTACACCTTC. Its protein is CASSLQEGNSYYGYTF.

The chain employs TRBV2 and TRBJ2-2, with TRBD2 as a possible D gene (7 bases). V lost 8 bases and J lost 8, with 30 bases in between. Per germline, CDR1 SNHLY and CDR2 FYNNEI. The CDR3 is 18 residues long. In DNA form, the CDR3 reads TGTGCCAGCGCATTTTCGACAGAGGGGGGGACCGTCCCAGGGGAGCTGTTTTTT. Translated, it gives CASAFSTEGGTVPGELFF.

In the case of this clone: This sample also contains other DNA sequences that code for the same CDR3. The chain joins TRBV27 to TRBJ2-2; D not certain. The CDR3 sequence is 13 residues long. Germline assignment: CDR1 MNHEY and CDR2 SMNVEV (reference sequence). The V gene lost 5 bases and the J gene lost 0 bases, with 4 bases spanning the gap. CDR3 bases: TGTGCCAGCAGTCCCGCGAACACCGGGGAGCTGTTTTTT. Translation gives CASSPANTGELFF.

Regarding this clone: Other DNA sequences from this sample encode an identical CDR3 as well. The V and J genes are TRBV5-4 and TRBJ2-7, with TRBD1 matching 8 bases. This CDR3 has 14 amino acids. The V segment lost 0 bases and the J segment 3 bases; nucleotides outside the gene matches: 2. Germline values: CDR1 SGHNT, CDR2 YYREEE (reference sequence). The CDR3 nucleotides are TGTGCCAGCAGCTTGGCAGGACAGGGCTACGAGCAGTACTTC. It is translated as CASSLAGQGYEQYF.

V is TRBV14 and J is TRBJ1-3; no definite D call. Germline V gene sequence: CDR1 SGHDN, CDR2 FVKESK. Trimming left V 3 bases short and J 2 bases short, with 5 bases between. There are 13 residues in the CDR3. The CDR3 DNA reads TGTGCCAGCAGCCAGTACGCTGGAAACACCATATATTTT. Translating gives CASSQYAGNTIYF.

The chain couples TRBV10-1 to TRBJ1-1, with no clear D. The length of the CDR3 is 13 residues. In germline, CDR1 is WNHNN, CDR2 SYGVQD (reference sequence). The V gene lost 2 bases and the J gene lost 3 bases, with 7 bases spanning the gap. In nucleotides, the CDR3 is TGCGCCAGCAGTGAGAAGGGATACACTGAAGCTTTCTTT. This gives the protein CASSEKGYTEAFF.

CDR3 coding DNA: TGTGCCAGCAGTTTATTGGCGGGGGGGCCGGCTGAGCAGTTCTTC. Translating it yields CASSLLAGGPAEQFF. This rearrangement joins TRBV28 to TRBJ2-1, with TRBD2 matching 9 bases. CDR3 length: 15 amino acids. Trimming cost V 1 base and J 9 bases; bases outside gene matches: 7. Per germline, CDR1 MDHEN and CDR2 SYDVKM.

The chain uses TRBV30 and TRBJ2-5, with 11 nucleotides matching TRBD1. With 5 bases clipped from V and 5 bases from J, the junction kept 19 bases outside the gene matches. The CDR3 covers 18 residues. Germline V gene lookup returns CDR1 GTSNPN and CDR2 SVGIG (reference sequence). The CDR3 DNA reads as TGTGCCTGGCTTCGCCCGACCTGGGACAGGGGGGAGTGGGAGACCCAGTACTTC. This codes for CAWLRPTWDRGEWETQYF.